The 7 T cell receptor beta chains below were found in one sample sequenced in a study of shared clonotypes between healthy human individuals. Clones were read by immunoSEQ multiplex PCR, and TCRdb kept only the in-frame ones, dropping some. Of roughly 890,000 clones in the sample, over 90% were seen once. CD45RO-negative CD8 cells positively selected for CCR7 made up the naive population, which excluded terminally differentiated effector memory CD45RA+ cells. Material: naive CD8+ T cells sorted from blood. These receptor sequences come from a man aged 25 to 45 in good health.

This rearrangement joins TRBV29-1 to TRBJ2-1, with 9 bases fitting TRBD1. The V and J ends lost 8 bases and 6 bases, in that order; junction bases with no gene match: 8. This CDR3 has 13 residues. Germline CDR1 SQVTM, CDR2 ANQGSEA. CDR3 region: CSLGQGPFNEQFF. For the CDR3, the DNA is TGCAGCCTTGGACAGGGGCCGTTCAATGAGCAGTTCTTC.

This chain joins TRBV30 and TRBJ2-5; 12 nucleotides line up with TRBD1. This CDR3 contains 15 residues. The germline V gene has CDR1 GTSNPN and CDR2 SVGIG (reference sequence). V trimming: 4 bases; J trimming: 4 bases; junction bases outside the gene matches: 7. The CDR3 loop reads CAWTWGQGAGETQYF. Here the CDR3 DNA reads TGTGCCTGGACCTGGGGACAGGGGGCTGGAGAGACCCAGTACTTC.

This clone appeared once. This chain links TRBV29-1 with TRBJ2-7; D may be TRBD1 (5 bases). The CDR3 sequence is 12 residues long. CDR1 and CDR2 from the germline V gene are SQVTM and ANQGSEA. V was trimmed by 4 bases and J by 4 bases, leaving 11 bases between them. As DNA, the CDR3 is TGCAGCGTTGCGACAGTTGATTACGAGCAGTACTTC. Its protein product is CSVATVDYEQYF.

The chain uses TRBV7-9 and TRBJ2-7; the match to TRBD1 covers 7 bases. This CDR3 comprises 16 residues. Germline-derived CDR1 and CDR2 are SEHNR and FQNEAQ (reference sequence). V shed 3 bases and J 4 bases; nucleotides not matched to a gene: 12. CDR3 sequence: CASSFPPGQISYEQYF. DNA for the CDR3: TGTGCCAGCAGCTTCCCTCCGGGACAGATTTCTTACGAGCAGTACTTC.

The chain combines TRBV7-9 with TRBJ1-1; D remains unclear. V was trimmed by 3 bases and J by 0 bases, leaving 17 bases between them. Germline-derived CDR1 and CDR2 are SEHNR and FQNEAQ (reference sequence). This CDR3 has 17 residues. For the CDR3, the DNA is TGTGCCAGCAGCTTCTGGAATTATAGTCACATGAACACTGAAGCTTTCTTT. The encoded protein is CASSFWNYSHMNTEAFF. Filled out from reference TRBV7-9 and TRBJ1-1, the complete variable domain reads DTGVSQNPRHKITKRGQNVTFRCDPISEHNRLYWYRQTLGQGPEFLTYFQNEAQLEKSRLLSDRFSAERPKGSFSTLEIQRTEQGDSAMYLCASSFWNYSHMNTEAFFGQGTRLTVV.

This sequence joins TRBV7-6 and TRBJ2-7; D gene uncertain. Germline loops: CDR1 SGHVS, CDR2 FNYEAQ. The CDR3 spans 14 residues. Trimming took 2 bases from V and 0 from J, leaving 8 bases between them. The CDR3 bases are TGTGCCAGCAGCTTAAGCGTAGTCTCCTACGAGCAGTACTTC. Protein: CASSLSVVSYEQYF.

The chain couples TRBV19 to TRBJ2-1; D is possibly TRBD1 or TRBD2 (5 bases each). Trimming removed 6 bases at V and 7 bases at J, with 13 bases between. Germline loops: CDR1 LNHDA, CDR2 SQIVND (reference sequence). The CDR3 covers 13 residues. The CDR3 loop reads CASSPEWGNEQFF. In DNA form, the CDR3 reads TGTGCCAGTAGCCCGGAGTGGGGGAATGAGCAGTTCTTC.